Below are 31 T cell receptor beta chains sequenced from a single sample in a study of blood T cell repertoires in COVID-19. Some clones are missing from TCRdb's copy, which holds only in-frame ones; the method was immunoSEQ multiplex PCR. The repertoire holds approximately 160,000 clones, with more than 90% as singletons. The sample taken for sequencing was peripheral blood. The receptors shown here come from a man aged 50 to 59 with acute or convalescent COVID-19.

CDR3 nucleotide sequence: TGTGCCAGCAGCCCCCGACAGGGGGCCTATGAGCAGTTCTTC. This codes for CASSPRQGAYEQFF. The V and J genes are TRBV7-9 and TRBJ2-1; TRBD1 agrees at 10 bases. V lost 5 bases to trimming and J lost 8 bases; unmatched junction nucleotides: 6. The CDR3 contains 14 residues. Germline lookup yields CDR1 SEHNR and CDR2 FQNEAQ (reference sequence).

Here the CDR3 reads CASIETDTQYF. The CDR3 nucleotides are TGTGCCAGCATTGAGACAGATACGCAGTATTTT. The chain combines TRBV28 with TRBJ2-3, with D uncertain. Trimming took 7 bases from V and 3 from J, leaving 5 bases between them. Germline assignment: CDR1 MDHEN and CDR2 SYDVKM. The CDR3 loop spans 11 amino acids.

CDR3 loop: CASSSGGRRGQETQYF. In DNA form, the CDR3 reads TGTGCCAGCAGTTCGGGCGGGAGAAGGGGGCAAGAGACCCAGTACTTC. The genes are TRBV28 and TRBJ2-5; D is perhaps TRBD2 (7 bases). Germline CDR1 is MDHEN and CDR2 is SYDVKM. The CDR3 covers 16 residues. Trimming pared 4 bases from V and 2 bases from J, leaving 17 bases between.

The table lists this clone with a count of one. CDR3 bases: TGTGCCAGCAACTCAGACAGGAACCAAGAGACCCAGTACTTC. This codes for CASNSDRNQETQYF. The chain links TRBV2 to TRBJ2-5, with D perhaps matching TRBD1 (6 bases). The ends were cut back, 7 bases at V and 0 bases at J, with 12 bases in the middle. The CDR3 consists of 14 residues. The germline gives CDR1 SNHLY, CDR2 FYNNEI.

The V call is TRBV3-1 (or the pseudogene TRBV3-2), the J call TRBJ1-4; D perhaps matches TRBD1 (6 bases). CDR3 length equals 14 residues. The V and J ends lost 1 base and 7 bases respectively, with 10 bases between them. Germline CDR1 and CDR2: LGHDT and YNNKEL (reference sequence). CDR3 sequence reads: CASSQVAGVEKLFF. DNA of the CDR3: TGTGCCAGCAGCCAAGTGGCAGGGGTTGAAAAACTGTTTTTT.

The V call is TRBV6-6, the J call TRBJ2-5, with D hard to call. This CDR3 is 11 amino acids long. Germline loops: CDR1 MNHNY, CDR2 SVGAGI (reference sequence). V was pared by 6 bases and J by 1 base, with 3 bases between. CDR3 sequence: CASSLQETQYF. CDR3 coding DNA: TGTGCCAGCAGCCTCCAAGAGACCCAGTACTTC.

J is TRBJ2-5 and V is TRBV3-1 (or the pseudogene TRBV3-2); TRBD2 is a possible D gene (5 bases). This CDR3 has 12 amino acids. CDR1 is LGHDT and CDR2 is YNNKEL in the germline V gene (reference sequence). V shed 3 bases and J shed 5 bases, with 7 bases lying between them. In DNA, the CDR3 is TGTGCCAGCAGCCAGGACTTGGAGACCCAGTACTTC. This sequence encodes CASSQDLETQYF.

This clone was found once. The chain combines TRBV28 with TRBJ2-2, with D perhaps TRBD1 (5 bases). Germline CDR1 reads MDHEN; CDR2 reads SYDVKM. This CDR3 is 13 amino acids long. Between the trimmed V and J ends, which lost 2 bases and 6 bases, there was a span of 7 bases. The CDR3 DNA reads TGTGCCAGCAGTTTAAGGGGTCCCGGGGAGCTGTTTTTT. It is translated as CASSLRGPGELFF.

The chain couples TRBV2 to TRBJ1-6; TRBD1 is a possible D gene (5 bases). This CDR3 is built from 15 residues. Germline values: CDR1 SNHLY, CDR2 FYNNEI. The V gene lost 6 bases and the J gene lost 5 bases, with 14 bases spanning the gap. The CDR3 protein is CASREGTGHNSPLHF. In DNA, the CDR3 is TGTGCCAGCAGGGAGGGAACGGGGCATAATTCACCCCTCCACTTT.

This chain joins TRBV7-2 and TRBJ2-1, with 7 nucleotides matching TRBD2. Trimming cost V 5 bases and J 0 bases; bases outside gene matches: 7. Looked up from germline, CDR1 is SGHTA and CDR2 is FQGNSA. The CDR3 spans 16 residues. This CDR3 is CASSLPGGSSYNEQFF. The CDR3 DNA follows: TGTGCCAGCAGCCTTCCCGGGGGGAGCTCCTACAATGAGCAGTTCTTC.

J is TRBJ1-6 and V is TRBV5-1; D remains ambiguous. Germline V gene data show CDR1 as SGHRS and CDR2 as YFSETQ. This CDR3 is 15 amino acids long. V was cut by 3 bases and J by 2 bases, with 9 bases left in between. This CDR3 is CASSSSGTYNSPLHF. The CDR3 nucleotides are TGCGCCAGCAGCTCGTCCGGGACCTATAATTCACCCCTCCACTTT.

The chain employs TRBV6-5 and TRBJ2-7; 8 bases match TRBD2. This CDR3 region has 14 residues. The J segment lost 3 bases and the V segment lost 6 bases, leaving 7 bases of the junction unmatched. Germline V gene lookup returns CDR1 MNHEY and CDR2 SVGAGI. CDR3 sequence reads: CASSSGGAGYEQYV. The CDR3 DNA reads as TGTGCCAGCAGCTCCGGGGGGGCCGGCTACGAGCAGTACGTC.

The rearrangement links TRBV24-1 to TRBJ2-1; 10 bases match TRBD2. Germline V gene sequence: CDR1 KGHDR, CDR2 SFDVKD. After removal of 4 bases from V and 7 bases from J, the junction contained 3 bases not matched to a gene. The CDR3 runs to 14 residues. The CDR3 here is CATSEASGRNEQFF. DNA of the CDR3: TGTGCCACCAGTGAGGCTAGCGGGAGAAATGAGCAGTTCTTC.

This chain connects TRBV30 to TRBJ2-6; D call uncertain. The CDR3 extends over 13 amino acids. CDR1 GTSNPN and CDR2 SVGIG come from the germline V gene (reference sequence). Trimming removed 4 bases at V and 4 bases at J, with 8 bases between. In DNA, the CDR3 is TGTGCCTGGAACCCTGGCGGGGCCAACGTCCTGACTTTC. Residues: CAWNPGGANVLTF. Full variable domain (rest looked up from reference TRBV30 and TRBJ2-6): SQTIHQWPATLVQPVGSPLSLECTVEGTSNPNLYWYRQAAGRGLQLLFYSVGIGQISSEVPQNLSASRPQDRQFILSSKKLLLSDSGFYLCAWNPGGANVLTFGAGSRLTVL.

This chain connects TRBV4-3 to TRBJ1-2, with a tentative D call TRBD1 (5 bases). CDR1 is LGHNA and CDR2 is YSLEER in the germline V gene. Trimming took 1 base from V and 4 from J, leaving 19 bases between them. The CDR3 extends over 17 amino acids. The CDR3, as DNA: TGCGCCAGCAGCCAAGGGGGCTCTCGGACCGAAGCCTATGGCTACACCTTC. Amino acid sequence: CASSQGGSRTEAYGYTF.

About this clone itself: The sample carries other DNA sequences with the same CDR3. This chain links TRBV18 with TRBJ2-3, with D possibly being TRBD1 (5 bases). Germline V lookup: CDR1 KGHSH, CDR2 LQKENI. Trimming took 3 bases from V and 4 from J, leaving 11 bases between them. CDR3 length: 14 amino acids. In DNA form, the CDR3 reads TGTGCCAGCTCACCTGGGGCTGGGGCAGATACGCAGTATTTT. Its protein product is CASSPGAGADTQYF.

This clone was observed once. The rearrangement uses TRBV15 and TRBJ1-2; 11 bases fit TRBD1. The V segment lost 0 bases and the J segment 4 bases; nucleotides outside the gene matches: 7. The germline CDR1 and CDR2 sequences are LNHNV and YYDKDF (reference sequence). This CDR3 contains 17 residues. CDR3 coding DNA: TGTGCCACCAGCAGAGATTTGGGGACAGGGGGTGGCTATGGCTACACCTTC. Its protein product is CATSRDLGTGGGYGYTF.

V and J are TRBV3-1 (or the pseudogene TRBV3-2) and TRBJ2-1; a possible D gene is TRBD2 (6 bases). Germline V gene data show CDR1 as LGHDT and CDR2 as YNNKEL (reference sequence). Trimming removed 2 bases from V and 5 bases from J, with 22 bases in between. The CDR3 spans 18 residues. CDR3 residues: CASSQIRGLRGTDNEQFF. The CDR3 DNA follows: TGTGCCAGCAGCCAAATCCGGGGACTTCGAGGTACGGACAATGAGCAGTTCTTC.

The chain carries TRBV7-9 and TRBJ1-1; D is unclear. CDR3 length equals 14 residues. Germline lookup yields CDR1 SEHNR and CDR2 FQNEAQ (reference sequence). The ends were cut back, 9 bases at V and 0 bases at J, with 14 bases in the middle. Written as DNA, the CDR3 is TGTGCCAGTAGCCCGGCAGGAATGAACACTGAAGCTTTCTTT. Its translation: CASSPAGMNTEAFF.

This clone has just a few counts. The rearrangement links TRBV11-3 to TRBJ1-1; maybe TRBD1 (6 bases). V was pared by 5 bases and J by 6 bases, with 13 bases between. CDR3 length: 13 amino acids. Germline V gene sequence: CDR1 SGHNT, CDR2 YENEEA. CDR3 sequence reads: CASSRDRLAEAFF. DNA for the CDR3: TGTGCCAGCAGCCGCGACAGGCTGGCTGAAGCTTTCTTT.

The chain uses TRBV19 and TRBJ2-7, with D perhaps matching TRBD2 (5 bases). The germline V and J ends were trimmed by 1 base and 3 bases, with 10 bases remaining between them. The germline CDR1 and CDR2 sequences are LNHDA and SQIVND (reference sequence). This CDR3 is 14 amino acids long. CDR3 sequence: CASSIGAGLYEQYF. As DNA, the CDR3 is TGTGCCAGTAGTATAGGGGCGGGCCTCTACGAGCAGTACTTC.

This chain links TRBV28 with TRBJ1-6, with TRBD1 matching 7 bases. The CDR3 has 16 amino acids. Germline values: CDR1 MDHEN, CDR2 SYDVKM. V lost 1 base and J lost 6; bases outside the gene matches: 6. The CDR3 region has the DNA TGTGCCAGCAGTTTATATCCGGGACAGACTAATTCACCCCTCCACTTT. Its protein is CASSLYPGQTNSPLHF.

This chain links TRBV27 with TRBJ2-1, with D hard to call. Per germline, CDR1 MNHEY and CDR2 SMNVEV (reference sequence). Trimming left V 4 bases short and J 8 bases short, with 21 bases between. This CDR3 contains 16 residues. The CDR3 DNA is TGTGCCAGCAGTTCTCGTTCGAGCGTTAGATGGGATGAGCAGTTCTTC. Residues: CASSSRSSVRWDEQFF.

The chain links TRBV3-1 (or the pseudogene TRBV3-2) to TRBJ1-4; D is uncertain. CDR1 is LGHDT, CDR2 YNNKEL, per germline (reference sequence). The CDR3 spans 16 residues. Trimming shortened V by 1 base and J by 2 bases, and 11 bases separated the two germline ends. CDR3 protein: CASSQGGMMTNEKLFF. In nucleotides, the CDR3 is TGTGCCAGCAGCCAAGGAGGGATGATGACTAATGAAAAACTGTTTTTT.

This clone was found once. The V call is TRBV19, the J call TRBJ1-3, with 9 bases that match TRBD1. The CDR3 extends over 15 amino acids. V dropped 5 bases and J dropped 4; count of bases not matched to a gene: 6. The V gene's germline CDR1 is LNHDA and CDR2 SQIVND (reference sequence). The CDR3 reads CASSPGTGSGNTIYF. CDR3 sequence (DNA): TGTGCCAGTAGTCCCGGGACAGGGTCGGGAAACACCATATATTTT.

V gene TRBV10-3 combines with J gene TRBJ2-7; 13 bases fit TRBD2. The CDR3 is 14 amino acids. Germline V CDR1 and CDR2: ENHRY, SYGVKD. The ends lost 5 bases at V and 5 bases at J; junction bases unmatched: 3. The chain's CDR3 is CAISTSGRADEQYF. CDR3 bases: TGTGCCATCAGTACTAGCGGGAGGGCGGACGAGCAGTACTTC.

The J gene is TRBJ1-1, the V gene TRBV2; D unclear. V was pared by 3 bases and J by 0 bases, with 8 bases between. The CDR3 spans 14 residues. Germline V gene data show CDR1 as SNHLY and CDR2 as FYNNEI. The CDR3 DNA follows: TGTGCCAGCAGTGAGGAGGCCGTGAACACTGAAGCTTTCTTT. It encodes CASSEEAVNTEAFF.

V and J are TRBV5-1 and TRBJ2-1; tentatively, D is TRBD2 (5 bases). The ends were cut back, 4 bases at V and 5 bases at J, with 19 bases in the middle. Germline V gene lookup returns CDR1 SGHRS and CDR2 YFSETQ. The CDR3 spans 16 residues. The CDR3 DNA is TGCGCCAGCAGCCCGACCCGAGCGGTGCGGGACAATGAGCAGTTCTTC. Protein sequence: CASSPTRAVRDNEQFF.

V and J are TRBV28 and TRBJ2-7; D is possibly TRBD1 (6 bases). The CDR3 is made up of 16 amino acids. V lost 5 bases, J lost 2 bases, and 19 bases lay in between. From germline, CDR1 is MDHEN and CDR2 SYDVKM. The DNA of the CDR3 is TGTGCCAGCAGTGCGCCCCCGGGACAACCTACCTACGAGCAGTACTTC. Translation: CASSAPPGQPTYEQYF.

The chain carries TRBV29-1 and TRBJ2-3; 7 positions agree with TRBD1. The CDR3 consists of 14 residues. Germline V gives CDR1 SQVTM, CDR2 ANQGSEA. Trimming cost V 7 bases and J 0 bases; bases outside gene matches: 7. The CDR3 DNA is TGCAGCGCCCTCGGGACAGCTAGCACAGATACGCAGTATTTT. This codes for CSALGTASTDTQYF.

The chain employs TRBV28 and TRBJ2-3, with a tentative D call TRBD2 (5 bases). The CDR3 sequence is 15 residues long. Germline-derived CDR1 and CDR2 are MDHEN and SYDVKM. Trimming left V 6 bases short and J 1 base short, with 14 bases between. CDR3 bases: TGTGCCAGCAGAATGAGGGCCTGGGGCACAGATACGCAGTATTTT. Protein: CASRMRAWGTDTQYF.